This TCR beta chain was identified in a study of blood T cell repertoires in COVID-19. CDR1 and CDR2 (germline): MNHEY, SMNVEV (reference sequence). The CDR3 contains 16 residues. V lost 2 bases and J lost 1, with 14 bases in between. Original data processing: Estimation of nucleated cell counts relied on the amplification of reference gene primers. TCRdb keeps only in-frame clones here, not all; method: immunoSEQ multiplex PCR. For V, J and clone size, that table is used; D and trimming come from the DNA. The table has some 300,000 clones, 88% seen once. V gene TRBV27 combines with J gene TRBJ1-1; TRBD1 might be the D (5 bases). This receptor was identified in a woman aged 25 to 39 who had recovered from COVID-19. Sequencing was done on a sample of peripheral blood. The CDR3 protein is CASSLRTRSSNTEAFF. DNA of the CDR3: TGTGCCAGCAGTTTACGGACAAGGTCCTCGAACACTGAAGCTTTCTTT.